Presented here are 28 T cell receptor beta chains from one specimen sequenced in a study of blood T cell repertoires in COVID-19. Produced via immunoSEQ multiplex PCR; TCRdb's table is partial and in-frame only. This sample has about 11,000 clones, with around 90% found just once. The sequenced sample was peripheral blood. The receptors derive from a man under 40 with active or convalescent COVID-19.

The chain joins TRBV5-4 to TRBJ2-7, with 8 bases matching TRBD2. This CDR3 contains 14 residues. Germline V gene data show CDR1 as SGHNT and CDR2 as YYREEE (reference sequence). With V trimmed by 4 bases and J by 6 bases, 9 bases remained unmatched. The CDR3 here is CASSTGTSPAEQYF. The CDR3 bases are TGTGCCAGCAGCACTGGGACTAGTCCCGCCGAGCAGTACTTC.

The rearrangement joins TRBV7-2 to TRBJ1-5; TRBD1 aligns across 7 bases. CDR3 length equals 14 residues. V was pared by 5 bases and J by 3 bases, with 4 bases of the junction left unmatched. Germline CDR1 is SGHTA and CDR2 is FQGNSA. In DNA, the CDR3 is TGTGCCAGCAGCCAAGGGGGCAACAATCAGCCCCAGCATTTT. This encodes CASSQGGNNQPQHF.

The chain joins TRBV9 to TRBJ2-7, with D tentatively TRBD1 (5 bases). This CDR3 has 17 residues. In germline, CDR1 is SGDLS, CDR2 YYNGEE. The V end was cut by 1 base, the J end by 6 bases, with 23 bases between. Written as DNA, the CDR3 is TGTGCCAGCAGCGTAAAGCCCGAAGGACAACTGGGGATCGAGCAGTACTTC. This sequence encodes CASSVKPEGQLGIEQYF.

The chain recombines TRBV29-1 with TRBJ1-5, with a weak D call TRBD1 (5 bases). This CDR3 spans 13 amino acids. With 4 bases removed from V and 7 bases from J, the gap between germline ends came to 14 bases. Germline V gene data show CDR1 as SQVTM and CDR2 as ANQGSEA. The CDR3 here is CSVGGTGAQPQHF. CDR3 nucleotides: TGCAGCGTTGGCGGAACAGGAGCCCAGCCCCAGCATTTT.

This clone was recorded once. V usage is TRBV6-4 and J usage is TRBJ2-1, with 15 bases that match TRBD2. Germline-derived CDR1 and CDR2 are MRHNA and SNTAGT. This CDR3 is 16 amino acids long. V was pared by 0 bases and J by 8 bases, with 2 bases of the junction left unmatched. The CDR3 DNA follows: TGTGCCAGCAGTGACTCCGGACTAGCGGGGGGGCATGAGCAGTTCTTC. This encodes CASSDSGLAGGHEQFF.

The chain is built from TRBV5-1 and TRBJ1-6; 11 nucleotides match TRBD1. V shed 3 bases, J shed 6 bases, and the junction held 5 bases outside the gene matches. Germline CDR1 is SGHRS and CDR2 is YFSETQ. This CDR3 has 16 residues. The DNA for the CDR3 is TGCGCCAGCAGCTCGCCCGGGACAGGGGGTAATTCACCCCTCCACTTT. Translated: CASSSPGTGGNSPLHF.

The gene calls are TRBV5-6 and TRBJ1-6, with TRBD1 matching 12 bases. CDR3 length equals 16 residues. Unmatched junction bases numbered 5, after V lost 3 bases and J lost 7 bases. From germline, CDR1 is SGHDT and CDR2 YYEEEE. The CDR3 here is CASSSGQGATNSPLHF. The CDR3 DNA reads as TGTGCCAGCAGCTCGGGACAGGGGGCGACGAATTCACCCCTCCACTTT.

The DNA of the CDR3 is TGTGCCAGCAGCTTCCGTCGCACCGGGGAGCTGTTTTTT. Its protein product is CASSFRRTGELFF. This chain links TRBV5-6 with TRBJ2-2, with D hard to call. Trimming shortened V by 2 bases and J by 4 bases, and 6 bases separated the two germline ends. Germline V gene lookup returns CDR1 SGHDT and CDR2 YYEEEE. CDR3 length: 13 residues.

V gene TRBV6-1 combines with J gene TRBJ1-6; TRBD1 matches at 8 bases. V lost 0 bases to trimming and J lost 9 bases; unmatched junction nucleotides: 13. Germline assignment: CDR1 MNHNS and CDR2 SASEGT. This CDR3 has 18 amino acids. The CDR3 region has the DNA TGTGCCAGCAGTGAAGCCCCAGGGGGCATTTTATATGGTTCACCCCTCCACTTT. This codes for CASSEAPGGILYGSPLHF.

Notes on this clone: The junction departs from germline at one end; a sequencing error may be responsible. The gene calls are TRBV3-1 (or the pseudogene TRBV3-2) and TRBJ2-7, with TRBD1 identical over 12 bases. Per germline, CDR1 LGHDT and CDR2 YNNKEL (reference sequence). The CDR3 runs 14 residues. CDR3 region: CASSHGTGGHRVVF. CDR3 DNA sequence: TGTGCCAGCAGCCACGGGACAGGGGGCCACAGAGTCGTCTTC.

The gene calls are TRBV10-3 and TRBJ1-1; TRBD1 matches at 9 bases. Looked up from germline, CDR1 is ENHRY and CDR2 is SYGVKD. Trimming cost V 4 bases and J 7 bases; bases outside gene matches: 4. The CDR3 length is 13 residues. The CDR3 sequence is CAISGPTGGEAFF. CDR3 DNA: TGTGCCATCAGTGGCCCGACAGGGGGTGAAGCTTTCTTT.

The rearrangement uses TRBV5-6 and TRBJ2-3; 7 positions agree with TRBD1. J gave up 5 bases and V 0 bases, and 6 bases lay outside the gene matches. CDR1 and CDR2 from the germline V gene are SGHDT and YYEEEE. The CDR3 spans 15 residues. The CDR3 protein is CASSLGGTEIDTQYF. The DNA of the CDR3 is TGTGCCAGCAGCTTGGGTGGGACAGAGATAGATACGCAGTATTTT.

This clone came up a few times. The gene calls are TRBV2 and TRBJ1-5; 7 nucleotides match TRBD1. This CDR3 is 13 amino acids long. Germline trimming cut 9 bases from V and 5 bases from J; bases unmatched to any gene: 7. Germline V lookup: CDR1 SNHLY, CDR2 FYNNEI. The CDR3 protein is CASSLGGDQPQHF. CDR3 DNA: TGTGCCAGTTCCCTAGGGGGCGATCAGCCCCAGCATTTT. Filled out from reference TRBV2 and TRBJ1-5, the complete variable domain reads EPEVTQTPSHQVTQMGQEVILRCVPISNHLYFYWYRQILGQKVEFLVSFYNNEISEKSEIFDDQFSVERPDGSNFTLKIRSTKLEDSAMYFCASSLGGDQPQHFGDGTRLSIL.

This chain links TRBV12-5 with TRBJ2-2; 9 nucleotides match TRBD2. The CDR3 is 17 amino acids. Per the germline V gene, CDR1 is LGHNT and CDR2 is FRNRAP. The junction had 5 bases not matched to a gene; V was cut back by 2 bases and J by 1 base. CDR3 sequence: CASGLPLAGMNTGELFF. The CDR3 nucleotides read TGTGCTAGTGGTTTGCCCCTAGCGGGGATGAACACCGGGGAGCTGTTTTTT.

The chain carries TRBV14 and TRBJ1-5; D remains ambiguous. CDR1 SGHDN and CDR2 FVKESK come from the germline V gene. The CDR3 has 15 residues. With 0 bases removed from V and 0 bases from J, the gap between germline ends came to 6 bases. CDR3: CASSQEFYSNQPQHF. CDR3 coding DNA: TGTGCCAGCAGCCAAGAATTCTATAGCAATCAGCCCCAGCATTTT.

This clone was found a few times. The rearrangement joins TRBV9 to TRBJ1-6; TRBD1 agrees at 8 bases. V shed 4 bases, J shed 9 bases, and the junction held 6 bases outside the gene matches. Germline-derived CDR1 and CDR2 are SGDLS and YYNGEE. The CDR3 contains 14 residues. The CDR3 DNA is TGTGCCAGCAGCTACCAGGGGGCGGGTTCACCCCTCCACTTT. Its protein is CASSYQGAGSPLHF.

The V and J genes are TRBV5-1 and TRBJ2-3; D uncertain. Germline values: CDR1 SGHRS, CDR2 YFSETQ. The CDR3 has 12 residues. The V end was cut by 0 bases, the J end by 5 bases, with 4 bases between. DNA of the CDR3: TGCGCCAGCAGCTTGGGGCAAGATACGCAGTATTTT. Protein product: CASSLGQDTQYF.

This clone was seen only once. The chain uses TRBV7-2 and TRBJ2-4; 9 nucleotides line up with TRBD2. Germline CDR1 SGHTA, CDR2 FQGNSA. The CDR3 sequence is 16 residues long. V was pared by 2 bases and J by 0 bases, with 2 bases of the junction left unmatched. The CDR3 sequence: CASSLSGGLAKNIQYF. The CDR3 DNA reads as TGTGCCAGCAGCTTAAGCGGGGGGCTAGCCAAAAACATTCAGTACTTC.

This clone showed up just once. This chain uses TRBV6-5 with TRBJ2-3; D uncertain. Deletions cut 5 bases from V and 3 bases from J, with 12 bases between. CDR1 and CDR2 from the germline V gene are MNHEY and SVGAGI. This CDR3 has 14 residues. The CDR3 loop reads CASSTYRSTDTQYF. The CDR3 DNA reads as TGTGCCAGCAGTACCTATCGGTCGACAGATACGCAGTATTTT.

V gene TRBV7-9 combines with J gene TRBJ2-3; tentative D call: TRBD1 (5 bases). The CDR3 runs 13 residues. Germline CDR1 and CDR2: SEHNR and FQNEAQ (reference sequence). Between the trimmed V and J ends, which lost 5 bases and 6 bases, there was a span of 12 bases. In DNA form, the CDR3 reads TGTGCCAGCAGCCTTAGGGGCCCGGATACGCAGTATTTT. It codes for CASSLRGPDTQYF.

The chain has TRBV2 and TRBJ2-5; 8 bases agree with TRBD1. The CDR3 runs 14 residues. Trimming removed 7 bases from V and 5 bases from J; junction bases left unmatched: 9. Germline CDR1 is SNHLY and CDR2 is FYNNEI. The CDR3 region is CASKAGGSRETQYF. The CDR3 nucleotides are TGTGCCAGCAAGGCAGGGGGCTCCCGGGAGACCCAGTACTTC.

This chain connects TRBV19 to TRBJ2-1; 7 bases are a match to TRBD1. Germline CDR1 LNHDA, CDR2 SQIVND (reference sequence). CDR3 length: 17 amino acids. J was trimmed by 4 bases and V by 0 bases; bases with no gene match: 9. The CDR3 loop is CASSIDPGQITYNEQFF. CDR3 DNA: TGTGCCAGTAGTATAGACCCGGGACAGATTACTTACAATGAGCAGTTCTTC.

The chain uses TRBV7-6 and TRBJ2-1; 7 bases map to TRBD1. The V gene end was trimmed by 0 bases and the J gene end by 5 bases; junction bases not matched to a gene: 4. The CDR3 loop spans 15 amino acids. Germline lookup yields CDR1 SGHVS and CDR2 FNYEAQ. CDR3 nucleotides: TGTGCCAGCAGCTTAGCGGTCACAGGGGACAATGAGCAGTTCTTC. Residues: CASSLAVTGDNEQFF.

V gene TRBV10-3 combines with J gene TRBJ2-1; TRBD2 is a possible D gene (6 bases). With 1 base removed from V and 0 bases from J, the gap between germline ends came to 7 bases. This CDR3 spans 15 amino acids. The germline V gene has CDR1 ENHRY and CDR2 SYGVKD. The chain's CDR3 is CAISEFGGSYNEQFF. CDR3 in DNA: TGTGCCATCAGTGAGTTCGGGGGCTCCTACAATGAGCAGTTCTTC.

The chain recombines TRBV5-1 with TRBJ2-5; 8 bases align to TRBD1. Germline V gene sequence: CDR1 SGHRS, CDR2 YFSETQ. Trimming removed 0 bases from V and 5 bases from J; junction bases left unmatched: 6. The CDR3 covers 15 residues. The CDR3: CASSLGTGIAETQYF. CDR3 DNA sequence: TGCGCCAGCAGCTTGGGGACAGGGATAGCGGAGACCCAGTACTTC.

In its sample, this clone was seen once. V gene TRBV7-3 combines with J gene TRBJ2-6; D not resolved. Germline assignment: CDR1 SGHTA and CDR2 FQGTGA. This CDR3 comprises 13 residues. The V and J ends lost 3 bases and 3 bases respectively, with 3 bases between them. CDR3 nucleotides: TGTGCCAGCAGCTTCTTTGGGGCCAACGTCCTGACTTTC. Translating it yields CASSFFGANVLTF.

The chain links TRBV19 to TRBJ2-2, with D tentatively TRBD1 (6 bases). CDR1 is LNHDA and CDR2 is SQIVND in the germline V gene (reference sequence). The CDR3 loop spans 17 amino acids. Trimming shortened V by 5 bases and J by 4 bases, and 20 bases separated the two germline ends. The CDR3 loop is CASSPTRLGAGTGELFF. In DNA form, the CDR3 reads TGTGCCAGTAGTCCAACACGCCTGGGGGCGGGCACCGGGGAGCTGTTTTTT.

CDR3 nucleotides: TGCGCCAGCAGCCCAGACCCGGGAGCAACTGAAGCTTTCTTT. It encodes CASSPDPGATEAFF. V usage is TRBV4-1 and J usage is TRBJ1-1; D remains ambiguous. The CDR3 length is 14 residues. Germline CDR1 reads MGHRA; CDR2 reads YSYEKL. Deletions cut 4 bases from V and 5 bases from J, with 14 bases between.